This T cell receptor (beta chain) was captured in a study of cytomegalovirus exposure and HLA in healthy donors. Whole-study findings and limits: Using a false discovery rate of 0.05, a later analysis showed that about 16,000 TCR beta sequences were associated with HLA alleles. Later analysis suggested most CMV-associated TCR beta chains were HLA-restricted.

PCR primers comprised 60 Vbeta and 13 Jbeta primers. Assay used: immunoSEQ multiplex PCR; TCRdb lists only in-frame clones, some missing. Of about 170,000 clones in the sample, roughly four fifths were seen once. The junction had 19 bases not matched to a gene; V was cut back by 5 bases and J by 7 bases. The length of the CDR3 is 18 residues. Germline V gene lookup returns CDR1 PRHDT and CDR2 FYEKMQ (reference sequence). In the case of this clone: No antigen is known for it.

The sequenced material came from PBMCs. The sequence was collected from a woman in her fifties or sixties in good health and CMV-seropositive. The rearrangement links TRBV13 to TRBJ2-5; TRBD2 agrees at 10 bases. The CDR3 DNA reads as TGTGCCAGCAGCCCCGCCGGGCAGCGGGGGGGCGGTGGAGGGACCCAGTACTTC. Encoded protein: CASSPAGQRGGGGGTQYF.